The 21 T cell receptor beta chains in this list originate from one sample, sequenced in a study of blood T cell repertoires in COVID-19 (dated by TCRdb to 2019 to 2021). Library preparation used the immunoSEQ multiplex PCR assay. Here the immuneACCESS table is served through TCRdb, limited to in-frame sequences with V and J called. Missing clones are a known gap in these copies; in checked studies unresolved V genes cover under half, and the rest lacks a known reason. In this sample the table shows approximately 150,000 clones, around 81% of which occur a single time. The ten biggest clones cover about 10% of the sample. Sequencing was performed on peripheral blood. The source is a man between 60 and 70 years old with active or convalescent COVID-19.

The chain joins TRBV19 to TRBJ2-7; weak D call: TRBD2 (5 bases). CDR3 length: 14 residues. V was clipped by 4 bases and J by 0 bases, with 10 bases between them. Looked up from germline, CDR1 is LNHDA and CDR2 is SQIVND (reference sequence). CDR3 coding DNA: TGTGCCAGTAGTAGTTACCGGGACTCCTACGAGCAGTACTTC. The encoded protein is CASSSYRDSYEQYF.

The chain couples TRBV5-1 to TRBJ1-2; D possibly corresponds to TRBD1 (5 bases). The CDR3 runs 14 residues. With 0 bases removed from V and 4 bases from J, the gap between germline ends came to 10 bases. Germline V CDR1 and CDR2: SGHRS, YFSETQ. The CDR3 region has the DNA TGCGCCAGCAGCTTGGAATTGACAGTCTATGGCTACACCTTC. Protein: CASSLELTVYGYTF. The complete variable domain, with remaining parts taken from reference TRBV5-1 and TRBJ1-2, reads KAGVTQTPRYLIKTRGQQVTLSCSPISGHRSVSWYQQTPGQGLQFLFEYFSETQRNKGNFPGRFSGRQFSNSRSEMNVSTLELGDSALYLCASSLELTVYGYTFGSGTRLTVV.

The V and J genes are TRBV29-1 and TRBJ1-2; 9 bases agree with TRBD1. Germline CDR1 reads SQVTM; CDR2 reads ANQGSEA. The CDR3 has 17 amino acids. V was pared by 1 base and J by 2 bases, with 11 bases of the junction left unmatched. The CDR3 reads CSVEGNDGTGKNYGYTF. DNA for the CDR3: TGCAGCGTTGAAGGCAACGACGGGACAGGGAAAAACTATGGCTACACCTTC.

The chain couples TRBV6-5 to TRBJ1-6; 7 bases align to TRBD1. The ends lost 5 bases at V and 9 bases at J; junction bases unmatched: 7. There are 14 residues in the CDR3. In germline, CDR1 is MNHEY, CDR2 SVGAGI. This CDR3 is CASSIGTAGSPLHF. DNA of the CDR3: TGTGCCAGCAGTATCGGGACAGCCGGTTCACCCCTCCACTTT.

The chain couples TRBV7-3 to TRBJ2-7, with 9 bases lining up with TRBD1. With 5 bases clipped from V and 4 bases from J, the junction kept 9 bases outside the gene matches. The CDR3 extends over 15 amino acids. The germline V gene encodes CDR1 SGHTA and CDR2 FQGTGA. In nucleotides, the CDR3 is TGTGCCAGCAGCCCTGGCGGGACAGGGTCGTACGAGCAGTACTTC. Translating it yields CASSPGGTGSYEQYF.

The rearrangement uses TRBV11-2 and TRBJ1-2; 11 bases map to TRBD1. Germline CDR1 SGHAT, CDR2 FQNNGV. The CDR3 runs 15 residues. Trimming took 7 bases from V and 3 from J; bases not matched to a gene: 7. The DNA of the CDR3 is TGTGCCAGCATCAGCGTGGGACAGGGGGACTATGGCTACACCTTC. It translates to CASISVGQGDYGYTF.

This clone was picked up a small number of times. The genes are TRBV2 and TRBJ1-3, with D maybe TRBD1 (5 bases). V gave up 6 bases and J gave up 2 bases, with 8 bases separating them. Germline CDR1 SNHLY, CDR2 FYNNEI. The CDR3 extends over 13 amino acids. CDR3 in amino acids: CASRRGTGNTIYF. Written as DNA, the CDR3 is TGTGCCAGCAGACGGGGGACTGGAAACACCATATATTTT.

The CDR3 DNA follows: TGTGCCAGCAGCCTGAGACTAGCGGGAACCCTAGCCAAAAACATTCAGTACTTC. The encoded protein is CASSLRLAGTLAKNIQYF. The chain combines TRBV3-1 (or the pseudogene TRBV3-2) with TRBJ2-4, with 11 bases matching TRBD2. The CDR3 runs to 18 residues. V was pared by 4 bases and J by 0 bases, with 8 bases of the junction left unmatched. Germline CDR1 and CDR2: LGHDT and YNNKEL (reference sequence).

CDR3 residues: CASSRTGDKNGELFF. The CDR3 DNA reads TGCGCCAGCAGCCGGACAGGGGATAAGAACGGGGAGCTGTTTTTT. This chain uses TRBV5-1 with TRBJ2-2; 9 bases line up with TRBD1. CDR3 length: 15 amino acids. From germline, CDR1 is SGHRS and CDR2 YFSETQ. With V trimmed by 4 bases and J by 7 bases, 8 bases remained unmatched.

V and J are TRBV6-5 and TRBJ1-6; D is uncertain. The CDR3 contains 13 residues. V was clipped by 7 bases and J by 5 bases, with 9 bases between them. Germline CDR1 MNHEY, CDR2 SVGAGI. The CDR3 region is CASISRDNSPLHF. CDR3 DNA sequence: TGTGCCAGCATCTCCCGGGATAATTCACCCCTCCACTTT.

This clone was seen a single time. The CDR3 region has the DNA TGTGCCAGCTCACCCCGGGGTAGCGGGGGCACAGATACGCAGTATTTT. Translated, it gives CASSPRGSGGTDTQYF. The J gene is TRBJ2-3, the V gene TRBV18; 8 nucleotides match TRBD2. CDR3 length: 16 residues. The V and J ends lost 3 bases and 1 base, in that order; junction bases with no gene match: 6. Germline loops: CDR1 KGHSH, CDR2 LQKENI.

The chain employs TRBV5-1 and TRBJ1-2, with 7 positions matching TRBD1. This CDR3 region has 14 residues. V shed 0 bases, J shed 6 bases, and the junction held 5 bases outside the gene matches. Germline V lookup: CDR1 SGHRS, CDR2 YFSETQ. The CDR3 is CASSLEGTVDGYTF. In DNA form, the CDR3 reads TGCGCCAGCAGCTTGGAGGGGACAGTGGATGGCTACACCTTC.

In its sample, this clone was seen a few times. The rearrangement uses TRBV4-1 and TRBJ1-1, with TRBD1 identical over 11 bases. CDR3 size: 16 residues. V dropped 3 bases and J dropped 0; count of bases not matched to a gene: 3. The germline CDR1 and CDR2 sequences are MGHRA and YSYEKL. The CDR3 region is CASSQGTGGLNTEAFF. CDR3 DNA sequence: TGCGCCAGCAGCCAGGGGACAGGGGGTTTGAACACTGAAGCTTTCTTT.

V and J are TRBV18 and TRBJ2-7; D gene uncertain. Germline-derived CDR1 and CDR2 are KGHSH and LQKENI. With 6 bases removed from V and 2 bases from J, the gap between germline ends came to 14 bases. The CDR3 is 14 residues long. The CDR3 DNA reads TGTGCCAGCTCCACTACCCCCACAACCTACGAGCAGTACTTC. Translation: CASSTTPTTYEQYF.

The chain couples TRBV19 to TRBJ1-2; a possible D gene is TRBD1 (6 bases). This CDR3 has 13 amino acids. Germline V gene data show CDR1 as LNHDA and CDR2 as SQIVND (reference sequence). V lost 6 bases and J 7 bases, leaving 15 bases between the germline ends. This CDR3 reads CASRDDRRFGYTF. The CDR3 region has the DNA TGTGCCAGTAGAGACGACAGGCGTTTTGGCTACACCTTC.

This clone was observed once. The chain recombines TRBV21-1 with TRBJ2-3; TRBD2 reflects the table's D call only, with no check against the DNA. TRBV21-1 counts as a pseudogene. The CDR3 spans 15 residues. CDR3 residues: CASSKEAGATDTQYF. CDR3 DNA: TGTGCCAGCAGCAAAGAAGCGGGGGCCACAGATACGCAGTATTTT.

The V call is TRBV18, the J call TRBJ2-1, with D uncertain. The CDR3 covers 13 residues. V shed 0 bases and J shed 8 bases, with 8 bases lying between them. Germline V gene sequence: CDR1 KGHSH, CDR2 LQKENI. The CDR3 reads CASSPPSVDEQFF. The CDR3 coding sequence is TGTGCCAGCTCACCACCCTCCGTAGATGAGCAGTTCTTC.

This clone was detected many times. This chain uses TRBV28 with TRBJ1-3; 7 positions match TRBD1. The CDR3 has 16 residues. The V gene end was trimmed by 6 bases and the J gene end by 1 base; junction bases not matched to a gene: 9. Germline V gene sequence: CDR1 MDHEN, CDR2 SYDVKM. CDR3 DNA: TGTGCCAGCAGACGCGATACAGGGGAATCTGGAAACACCATATATTTT. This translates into CASRRDTGESGNTIYF.

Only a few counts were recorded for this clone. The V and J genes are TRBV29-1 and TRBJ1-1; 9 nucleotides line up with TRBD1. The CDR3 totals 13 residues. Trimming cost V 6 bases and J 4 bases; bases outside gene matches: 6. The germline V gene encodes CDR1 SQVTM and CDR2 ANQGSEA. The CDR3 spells CSVRGQGSTEAFF. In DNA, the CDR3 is TGCAGCGTGCGGGGACAGGGATCCACTGAAGCTTTCTTT.

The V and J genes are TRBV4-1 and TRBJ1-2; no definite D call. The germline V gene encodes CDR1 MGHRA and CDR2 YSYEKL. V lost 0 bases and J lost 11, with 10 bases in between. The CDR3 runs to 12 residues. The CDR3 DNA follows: TGCGCCAGCAGCCAAGACGGGGTTTCGTACACCTTC. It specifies CASSQDGVSYTF.

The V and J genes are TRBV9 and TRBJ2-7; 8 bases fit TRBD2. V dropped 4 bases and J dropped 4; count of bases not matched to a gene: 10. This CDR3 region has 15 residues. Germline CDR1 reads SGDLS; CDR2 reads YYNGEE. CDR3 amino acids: CASSPRLASTYEQYF. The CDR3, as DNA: TGTGCCAGCAGCCCCCGACTAGCGAGTACGTACGAGCAGTACTTC.